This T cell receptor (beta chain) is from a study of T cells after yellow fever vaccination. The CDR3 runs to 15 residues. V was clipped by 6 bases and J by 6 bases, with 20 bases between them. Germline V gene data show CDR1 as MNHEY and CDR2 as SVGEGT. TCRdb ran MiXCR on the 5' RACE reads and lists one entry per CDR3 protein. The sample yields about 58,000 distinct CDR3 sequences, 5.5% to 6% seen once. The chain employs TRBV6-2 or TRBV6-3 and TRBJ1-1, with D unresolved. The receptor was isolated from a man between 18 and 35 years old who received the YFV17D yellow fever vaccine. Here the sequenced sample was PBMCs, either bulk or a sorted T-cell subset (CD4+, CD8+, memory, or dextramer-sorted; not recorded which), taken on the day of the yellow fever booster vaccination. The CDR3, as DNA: TGTGCCAGCAGCCCCTTGGACCCAGCCCATGCTGAAGCTTTCTTT. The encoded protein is CASSPLDPAHAEAFF.